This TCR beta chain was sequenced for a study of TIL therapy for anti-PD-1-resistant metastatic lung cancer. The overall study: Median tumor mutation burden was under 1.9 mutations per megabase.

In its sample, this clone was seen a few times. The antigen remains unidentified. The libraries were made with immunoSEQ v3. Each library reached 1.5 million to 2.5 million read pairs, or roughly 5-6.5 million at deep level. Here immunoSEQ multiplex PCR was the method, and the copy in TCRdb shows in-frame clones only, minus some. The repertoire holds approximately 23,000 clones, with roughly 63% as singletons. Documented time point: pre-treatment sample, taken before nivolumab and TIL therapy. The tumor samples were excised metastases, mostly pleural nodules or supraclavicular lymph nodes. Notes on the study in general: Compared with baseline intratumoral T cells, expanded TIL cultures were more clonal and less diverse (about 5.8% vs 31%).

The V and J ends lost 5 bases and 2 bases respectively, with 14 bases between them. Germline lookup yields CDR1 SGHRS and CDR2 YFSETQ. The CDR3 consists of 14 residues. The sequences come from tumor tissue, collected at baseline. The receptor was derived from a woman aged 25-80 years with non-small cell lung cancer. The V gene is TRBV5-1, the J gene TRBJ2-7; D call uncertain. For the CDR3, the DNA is TGCGCCAGCAGTTACTCGACCGGGCCCTACGAGCAGTACTTC. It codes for CASSYSTGPYEQYF.